The 7 T cell receptor beta chains below come from one sample, sequenced in a study of T cells in pancreatic ductal adenocarcinoma. Some clones are missing from TCRdb's copy, which holds only in-frame ones; the method was immunoSEQ multiplex PCR. The sample has tens of thousands of clones, over 85% seen once. No neoadjuvant therapy was given to the selected pancreatic ductal adenocarcinoma patients before their surgery. The specimen was PBMCs. These receptors originate from a human donor with pancreatic ductal adenocarcinoma.

This chain joins TRBV5-1 and TRBJ2-7, with 7 bases matching TRBD1. The J segment lost 3 bases and the V segment lost 4 bases, leaving 7 bases of the junction unmatched. CDR3 length equals 14 residues. Per the germline V gene, CDR1 is SGHRS and CDR2 is YFSETQ. In nucleotides, the CDR3 is TGCGCCAGCAGCACCGGGACAGAGAACTACGAGCAGTACTTC. Its protein product is CASSTGTENYEQYF.

This clone appeared a single time. The chain uses TRBV7-2 and TRBJ2-5; 9 bases fit TRBD1. The CDR3 has 14 residues. CDR1 is SGHTA, CDR2 FQGNSA, per germline. The trim removed 6 bases at V and 6 bases at J, leaving 8 bases unmatched. CDR3 sequence: CASSPLGQGQTQYF. In DNA, the CDR3 is TGTGCCAGCAGTCCTCTAGGACAGGGGCAGACCCAGTACTTC. The variable domain in full, completed from reference TRBV7-2 and TRBJ2-5, reads GAGVSQSPSNKVTEKGKDVELRCDPISGHTALYWYRQSLGQGLEFLIYFQGNSAPDKSGLPSDRFSAERTGGSVSTLTIQRTQQEDSAVYLCASSPLGQGQTQYFGPGTRLLVL.

The chain is built from TRBV11-2 and TRBJ2-1; no clear D gene. This CDR3 comprises 13 residues. V was shortened by 4 bases and J by 5 bases, with 9 bases between the two germline ends. Looked up from germline, CDR1 is SGHAT and CDR2 is FQNNGV. The CDR3 region has the DNA TGTGCCAGCAGCTCGGACGTGCACAATGAGCAGTTCTTC. This codes for CASSSDVHNEQFF.

The gene calls are TRBV4-2 and TRBJ1-3; TRBD1 agrees at 8 bases. CDR1 and CDR2 from the germline V gene are LGHNA and YNFKEQ. This CDR3 is built from 15 residues. V was pared by 4 bases and J by 4 bases, with 6 bases of the junction left unmatched. The CDR3 nucleotides are TGTGCCAGCAGCCTTCAACAGGGGGAAGGAAACACCATATATTTT. Encoded protein: CASSLQQGEGNTIYF.

The chain carries TRBV27 and TRBJ2-2; 7 bases are shared with TRBD2. Trimming removed 2 bases from V and 9 bases from J; junction bases left unmatched: 9. CDR1 MNHEY and CDR2 SMNVEV come from the germline V gene (reference sequence). The CDR3 contains 15 residues. The CDR3 DNA follows: TGTGCCAGCAGTTTAGCGGGAGCGGTCCCCAGGGAGCTGTTTTTT. Translating gives CASSLAGAVPRELFF.

This clone was counted only a few times. The chain recombines TRBV6-5 with TRBJ1-2, with a possible D match to TRBD1 (6 bases). The CDR3 has 11 residues. Germline V CDR1 and CDR2: MNHEY, SVGAGI. With 6 bases removed from V and 8 bases from J, the gap between germline ends came to 10 bases. The CDR3 sequence is CASSPGAGYTF. Here the CDR3 DNA reads TGTGCCAGCAGCCCAGGGGCGGGCTACACCTTC.

There are a few counts of this clone. The V gene is TRBV5-1, the J gene TRBJ2-5; 8 bases are shared with TRBD1. The CDR3 sequence is 15 residues long. Germline V CDR1 and CDR2: SGHRS, YFSETQ. V lost 4 bases and J lost 4; bases outside the gene matches: 9. The CDR3 spells CASSNFGQGRETQYF. CDR3 in DNA: TGCGCCAGCAGCAACTTCGGACAGGGACGAGAGACCCAGTACTTC.